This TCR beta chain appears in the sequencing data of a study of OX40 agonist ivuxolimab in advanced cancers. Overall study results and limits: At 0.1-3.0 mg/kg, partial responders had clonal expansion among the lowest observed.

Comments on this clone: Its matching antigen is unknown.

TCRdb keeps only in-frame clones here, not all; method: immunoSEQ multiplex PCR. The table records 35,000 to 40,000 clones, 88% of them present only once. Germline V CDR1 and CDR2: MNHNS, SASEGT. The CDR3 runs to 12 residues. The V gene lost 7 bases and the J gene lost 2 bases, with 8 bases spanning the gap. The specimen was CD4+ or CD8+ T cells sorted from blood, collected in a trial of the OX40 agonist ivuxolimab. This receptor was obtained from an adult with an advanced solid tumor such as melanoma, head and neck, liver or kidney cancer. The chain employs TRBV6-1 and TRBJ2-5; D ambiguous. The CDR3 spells CASNGIQETQYF. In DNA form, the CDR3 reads TGTGCCAGCAATGGGATTCAAGAGACCCAGTACTTC.